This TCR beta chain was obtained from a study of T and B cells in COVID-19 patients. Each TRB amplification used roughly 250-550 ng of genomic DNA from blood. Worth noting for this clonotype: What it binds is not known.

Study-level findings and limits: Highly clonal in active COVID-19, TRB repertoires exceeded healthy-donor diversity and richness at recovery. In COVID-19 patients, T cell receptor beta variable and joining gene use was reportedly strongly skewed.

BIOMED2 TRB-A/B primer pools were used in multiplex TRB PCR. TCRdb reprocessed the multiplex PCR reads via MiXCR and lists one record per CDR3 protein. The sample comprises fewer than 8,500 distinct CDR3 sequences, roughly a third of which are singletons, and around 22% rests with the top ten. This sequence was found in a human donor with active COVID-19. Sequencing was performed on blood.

The CDR3 region is CASSLALAGGLRETQYF. In nucleotides, the CDR3 is TGTGCCAGCAGCTTGGCGCTAGCGGGGGGGTTACGAGAGACCCAGTACTTC. V gene TRBV5-4 combines with J gene TRBJ2-5, with 12 nucleotides matching TRBD2. The CDR3 is 17 amino acids. Germline V CDR1 and CDR2: SGHNT, YYREEE (reference sequence). The trim removed 0 bases at V and 4 bases at J, leaving 7 bases unmatched.